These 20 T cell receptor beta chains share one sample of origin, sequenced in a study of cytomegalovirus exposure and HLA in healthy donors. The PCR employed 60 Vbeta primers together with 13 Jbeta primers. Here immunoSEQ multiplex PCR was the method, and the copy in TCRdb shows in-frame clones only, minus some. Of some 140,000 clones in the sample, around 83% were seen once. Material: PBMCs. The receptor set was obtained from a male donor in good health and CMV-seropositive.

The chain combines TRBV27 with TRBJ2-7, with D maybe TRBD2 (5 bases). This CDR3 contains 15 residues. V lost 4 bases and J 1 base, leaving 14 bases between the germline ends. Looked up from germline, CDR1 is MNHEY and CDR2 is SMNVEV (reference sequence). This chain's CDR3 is CASSWGADGSYEQYF. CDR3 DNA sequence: TGTGCCAGCAGTTGGGGAGCGGACGGTTCCTACGAGCAGTACTTC.

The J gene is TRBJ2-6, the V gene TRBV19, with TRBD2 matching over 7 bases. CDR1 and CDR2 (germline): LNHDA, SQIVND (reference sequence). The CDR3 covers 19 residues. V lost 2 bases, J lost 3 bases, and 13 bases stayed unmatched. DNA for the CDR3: TGTGCCAGTAGTATATCTGGGGAGGGCCGTAAGCGTGGGGCCAACGTCCTGACTTTC. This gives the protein CASSISGEGRKRGANVLTF.

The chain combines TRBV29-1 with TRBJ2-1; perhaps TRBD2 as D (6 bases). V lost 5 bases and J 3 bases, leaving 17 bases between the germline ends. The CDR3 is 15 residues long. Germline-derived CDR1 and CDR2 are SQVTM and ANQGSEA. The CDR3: CSVRRDSIIYNEQFF. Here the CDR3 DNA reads TGCAGCGTTCGTAGGGACTCCATTATCTACAATGAGCAGTTCTTC.

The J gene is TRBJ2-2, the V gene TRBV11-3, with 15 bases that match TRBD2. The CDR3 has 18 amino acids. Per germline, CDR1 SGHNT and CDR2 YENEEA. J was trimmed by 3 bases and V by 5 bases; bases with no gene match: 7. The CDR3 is CASSQRGLAGGYTGELFF. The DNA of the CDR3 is TGTGCCAGCAGCCAAAGGGGACTAGCGGGGGGATACACCGGGGAGCTGTTTTTT.

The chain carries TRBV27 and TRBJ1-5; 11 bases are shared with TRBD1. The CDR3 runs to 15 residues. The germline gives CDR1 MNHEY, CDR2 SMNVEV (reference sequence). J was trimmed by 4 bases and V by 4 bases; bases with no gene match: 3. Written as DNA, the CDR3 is TGTGCCAGCAGTTGGGGGACAGGGGGTAATCAGCCCCAGCATTTT. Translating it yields CASSWGTGGNQPQHF.

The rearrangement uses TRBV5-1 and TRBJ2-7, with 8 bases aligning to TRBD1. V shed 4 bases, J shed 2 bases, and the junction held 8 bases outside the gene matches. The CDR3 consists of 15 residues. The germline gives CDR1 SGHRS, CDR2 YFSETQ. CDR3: CASSPQGATAYEQYF. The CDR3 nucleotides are TGCGCCAGCAGCCCGCAGGGGGCGACTGCCTACGAGCAGTACTTC.

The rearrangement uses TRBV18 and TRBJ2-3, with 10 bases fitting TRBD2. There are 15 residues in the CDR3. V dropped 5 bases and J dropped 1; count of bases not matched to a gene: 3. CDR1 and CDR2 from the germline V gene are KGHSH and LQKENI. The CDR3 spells CASSAGTSGTDTQYF. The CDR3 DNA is TGTGCCAGCTCAGCCGGGACTAGCGGCACAGATACGCAGTATTTT.

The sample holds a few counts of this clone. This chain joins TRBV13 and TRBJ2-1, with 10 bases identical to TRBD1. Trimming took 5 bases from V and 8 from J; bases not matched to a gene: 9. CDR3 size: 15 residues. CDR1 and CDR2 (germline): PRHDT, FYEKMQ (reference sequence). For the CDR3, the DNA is TGTGCCAGCAGCGCCCGGGACAGGGGTTGCGATGAGCAGTTCTTC. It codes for CASSARDRGCDEQFF.

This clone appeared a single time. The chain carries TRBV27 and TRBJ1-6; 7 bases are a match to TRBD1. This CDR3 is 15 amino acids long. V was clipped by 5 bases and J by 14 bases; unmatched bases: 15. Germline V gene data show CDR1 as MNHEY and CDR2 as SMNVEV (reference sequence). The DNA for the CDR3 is TGTGCCAGCAGTCCATGGGTGCAGGGGGTAATGACCCTCCACTTT. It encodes CASSPWVQGVMTLHF.

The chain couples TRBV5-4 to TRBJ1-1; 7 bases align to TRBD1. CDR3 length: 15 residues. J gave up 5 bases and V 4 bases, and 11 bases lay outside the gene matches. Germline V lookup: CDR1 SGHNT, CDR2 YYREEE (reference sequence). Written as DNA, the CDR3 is TGTGCCAGCAGCCTAAAGCAGGGGGAAGGGACTGAAGCTTTCTTT. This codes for CASSLKQGEGTEAFF.

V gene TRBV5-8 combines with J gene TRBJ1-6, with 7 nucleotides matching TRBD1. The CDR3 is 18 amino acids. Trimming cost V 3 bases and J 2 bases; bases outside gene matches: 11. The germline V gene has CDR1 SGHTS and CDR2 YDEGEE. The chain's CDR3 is CASSSPPGQRAYNSPLHF. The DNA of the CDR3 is TGTGCCAGCAGCTCACCACCGGGACAGAGGGCCTATAATTCACCCCTCCACTTT.

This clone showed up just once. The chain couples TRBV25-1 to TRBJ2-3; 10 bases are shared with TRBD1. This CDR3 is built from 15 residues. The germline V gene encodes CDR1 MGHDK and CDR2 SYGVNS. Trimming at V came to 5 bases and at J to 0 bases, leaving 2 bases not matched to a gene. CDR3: CASSRQGASTDTQYF. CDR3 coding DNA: TGTGCCAGCAGTAGACAGGGGGCTAGCACAGATACGCAGTATTTT.

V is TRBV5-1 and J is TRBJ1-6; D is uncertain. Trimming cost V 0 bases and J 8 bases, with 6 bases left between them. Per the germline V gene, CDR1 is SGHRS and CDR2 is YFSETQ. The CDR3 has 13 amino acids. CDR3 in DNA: TGCGCCAGCAGCTTGGTCCGGGATTCACCCCTCCACTTT. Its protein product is CASSLVRDSPLHF.

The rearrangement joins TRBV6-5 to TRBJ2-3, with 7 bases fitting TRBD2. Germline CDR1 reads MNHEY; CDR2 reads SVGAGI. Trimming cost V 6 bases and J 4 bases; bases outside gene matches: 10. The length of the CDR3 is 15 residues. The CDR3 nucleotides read TGTGCCAGCAGGATTAACGGGGGGACCCCAGATACGCAGTATTTT. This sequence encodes CASRINGGTPDTQYF.

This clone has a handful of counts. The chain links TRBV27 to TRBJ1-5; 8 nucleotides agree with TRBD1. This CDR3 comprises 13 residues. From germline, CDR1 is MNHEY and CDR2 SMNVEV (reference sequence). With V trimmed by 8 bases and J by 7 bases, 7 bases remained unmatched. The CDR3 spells CASAQGDWQPQHF. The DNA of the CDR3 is TGTGCCAGCGCACAGGGGGATTGGCAGCCCCAGCATTTT.

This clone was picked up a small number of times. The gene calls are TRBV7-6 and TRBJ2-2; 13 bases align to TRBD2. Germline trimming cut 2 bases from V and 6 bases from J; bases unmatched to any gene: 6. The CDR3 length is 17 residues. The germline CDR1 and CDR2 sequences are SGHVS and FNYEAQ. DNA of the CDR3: TGTGCCAGCAGCTTAACCCGGACTAGCGGGAGCCCCGGGGAGCTGTTTTTT. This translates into CASSLTRTSGSPGELFF.

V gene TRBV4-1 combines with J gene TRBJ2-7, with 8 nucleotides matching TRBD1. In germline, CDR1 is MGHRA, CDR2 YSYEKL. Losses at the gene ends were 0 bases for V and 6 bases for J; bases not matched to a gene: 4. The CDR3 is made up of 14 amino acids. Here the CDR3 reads CASSQDRTGIEQYF. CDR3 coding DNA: TGCGCCAGCAGCCAAGATCGGACAGGGATCGAGCAGTACTTC.

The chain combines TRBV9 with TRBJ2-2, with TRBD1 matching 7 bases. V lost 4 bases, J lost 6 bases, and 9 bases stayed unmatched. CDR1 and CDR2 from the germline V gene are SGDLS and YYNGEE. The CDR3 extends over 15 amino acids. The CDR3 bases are TGTGCCAGCAGCTTCCGACAGGGTAGGGCCGGGGAGCTGTTTTTT. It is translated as CASSFRQGRAGELFF.

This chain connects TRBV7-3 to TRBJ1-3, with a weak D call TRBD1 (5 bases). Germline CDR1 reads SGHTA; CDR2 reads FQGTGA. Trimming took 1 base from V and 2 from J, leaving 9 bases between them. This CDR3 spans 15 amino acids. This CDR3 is CASSLMGGAGNTIYF. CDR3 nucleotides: TGTGCCAGCAGCTTAATGGGGGGAGCTGGAAACACCATATATTTT.

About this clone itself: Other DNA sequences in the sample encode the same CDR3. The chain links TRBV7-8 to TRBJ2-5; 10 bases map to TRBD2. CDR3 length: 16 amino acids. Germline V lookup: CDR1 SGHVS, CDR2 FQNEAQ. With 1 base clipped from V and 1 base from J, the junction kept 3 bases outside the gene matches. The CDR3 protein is CASSLGSSGGQETQYF. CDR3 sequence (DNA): TGTGCCAGCAGCTTAGGGTCTAGCGGGGGCCAAGAGACCCAGTACTTC. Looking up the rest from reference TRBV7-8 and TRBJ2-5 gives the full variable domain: GAGVSQSPRYKVAKRGQDVALRCDPISGHVSLFWYQQALGQGPEFLTYFQNEAQLDKSGLPSDRFFAERPEGSVSTLKIQRTQQEDSAVYLCASSLGSSGGQETQYFGPGTRLLVL.